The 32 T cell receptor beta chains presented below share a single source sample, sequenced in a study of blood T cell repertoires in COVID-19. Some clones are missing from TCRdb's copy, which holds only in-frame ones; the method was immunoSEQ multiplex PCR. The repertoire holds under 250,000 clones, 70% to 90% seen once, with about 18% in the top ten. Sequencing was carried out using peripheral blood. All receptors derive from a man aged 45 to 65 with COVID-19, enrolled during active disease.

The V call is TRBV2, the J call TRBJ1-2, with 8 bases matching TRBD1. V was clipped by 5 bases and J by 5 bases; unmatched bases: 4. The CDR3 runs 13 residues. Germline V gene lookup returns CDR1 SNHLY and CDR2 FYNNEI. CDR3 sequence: CASSQGARYGYTF. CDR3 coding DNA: TGTGCCAGCAGTCAGGGGGCTCGGTATGGCTACACCTTC.

CDR3 bases: TGCGCCAGCAGCCGTAAGGGGGAGACGAACACCGGGGAGCTGTTTTTT. Its protein product is CASSRKGETNTGELFF. This chain joins TRBV4-1 and TRBJ2-2; tentatively, D is TRBD1 (6 bases). Germline V gene sequence: CDR1 MGHRA, CDR2 YSYEKL. This CDR3 contains 16 residues. Trimming shortened V by 4 bases and J by 0 bases, and 12 bases separated the two germline ends.

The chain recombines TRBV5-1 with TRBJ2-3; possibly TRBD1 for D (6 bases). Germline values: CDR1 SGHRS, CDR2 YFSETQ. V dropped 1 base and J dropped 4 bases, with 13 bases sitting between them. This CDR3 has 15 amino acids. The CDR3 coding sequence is TGCGCCAGCAGCTTGTTTGGGGGCTTCCCAGATACGCAGTATTTT. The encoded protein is CASSLFGGFPDTQYF.

CDR3 DNA: TGTGCCAGCAGTTACTTCGCGGGGTCAACCTACGAGCAGTACTTC. Translation gives CASSYFAGSTYEQYF. The rearrangement links TRBV6-5 to TRBJ2-7; a weak D match, TRBD2 (6 bases). The germline V gene has CDR1 MNHEY and CDR2 SVGAGI. The CDR3 consists of 15 residues. The V end was cut by 1 base, the J end by 2 bases, with 12 bases between.

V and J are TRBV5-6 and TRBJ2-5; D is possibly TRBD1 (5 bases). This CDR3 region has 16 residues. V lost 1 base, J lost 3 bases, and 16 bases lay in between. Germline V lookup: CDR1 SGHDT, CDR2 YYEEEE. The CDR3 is CASSLRGRAREETQYF. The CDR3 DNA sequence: TGTGCCAGCAGCTTGCGTGGCAGGGCGAGAGAAGAGACCCAGTACTTC.

In DNA, the CDR3 is TGTGCCAGCTCACCCCGGACAGGGTCTAGCGACGGCTACACCTTC. Residues: CASSPRTGSSDGYTF. This chain uses TRBV18 with TRBJ1-2; 8 positions match TRBD1. The CDR3 spans 15 residues. J lost 8 bases, V lost 3 bases, and 11 bases had no gene match. Germline assignment: CDR1 KGHSH and CDR2 LQKENI.

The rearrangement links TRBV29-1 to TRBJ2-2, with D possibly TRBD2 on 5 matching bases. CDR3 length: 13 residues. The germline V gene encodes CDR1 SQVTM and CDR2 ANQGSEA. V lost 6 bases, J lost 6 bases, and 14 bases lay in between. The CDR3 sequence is CSVARDQAGELFF. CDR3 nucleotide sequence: TGCAGCGTCGCCCGGGATCAGGCCGGGGAGCTGTTTTTT.

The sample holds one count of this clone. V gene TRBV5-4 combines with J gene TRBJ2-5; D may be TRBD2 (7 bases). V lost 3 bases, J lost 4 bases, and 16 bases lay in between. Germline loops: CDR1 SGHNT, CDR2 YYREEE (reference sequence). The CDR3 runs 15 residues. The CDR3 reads CASSSLGGGGETQYF. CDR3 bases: TGTGCCAGCAGCTCCCTGGGGGGGGGCGGAGAGACCCAGTACTTC.

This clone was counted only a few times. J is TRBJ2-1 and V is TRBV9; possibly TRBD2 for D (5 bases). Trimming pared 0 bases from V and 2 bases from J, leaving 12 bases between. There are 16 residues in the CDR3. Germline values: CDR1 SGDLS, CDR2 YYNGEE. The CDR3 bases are TGTGCCAGCAGCGTAGAGAGGGTAGCAACCTACAATGAGCAGTTCTTC. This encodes CASSVERVATYNEQFF.

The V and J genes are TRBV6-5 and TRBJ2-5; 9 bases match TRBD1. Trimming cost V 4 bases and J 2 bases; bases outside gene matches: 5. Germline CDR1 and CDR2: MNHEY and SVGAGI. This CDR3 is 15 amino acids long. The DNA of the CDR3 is TGTGCCAGCAGTTCCGGGACAGGGCAACAAGAGACCCAGTACTTC. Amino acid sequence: CASSSGTGQQETQYF.

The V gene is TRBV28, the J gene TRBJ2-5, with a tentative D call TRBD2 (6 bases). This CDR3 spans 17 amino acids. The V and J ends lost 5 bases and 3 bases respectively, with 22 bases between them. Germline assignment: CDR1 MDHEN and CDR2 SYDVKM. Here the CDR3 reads CASSPGVSLAWKETQYF. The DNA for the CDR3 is TGTGCCAGCAGTCCCGGGGTCTCACTAGCATGGAAAGAGACCCAGTACTTC. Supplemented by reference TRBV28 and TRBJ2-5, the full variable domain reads DVKVTQSSRYLVKRTGEKVFLECVQDMDHENMFWYRQDPGLGLRLIYFSYDVKMKEKGDIPEGYSVSREKKERFSLILESASTNQTSMYLCASSPGVSLAWKETQYFGPGTRLLVL.

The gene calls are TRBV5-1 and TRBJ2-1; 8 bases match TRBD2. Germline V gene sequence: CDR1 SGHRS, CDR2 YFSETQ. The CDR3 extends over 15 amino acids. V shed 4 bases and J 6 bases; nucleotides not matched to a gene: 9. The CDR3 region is CASSRGLDYANEQFF. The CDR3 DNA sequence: TGCGCCAGCAGCAGGGGACTAGATTATGCCAATGAGCAGTTCTTC.

The CDR3 DNA reads as TGCGCCAGCAGTCGAAATTGGCTAGCGGGAACTGACAATGAGCAGTTCTTC. Protein sequence: CASSRNWLAGTDNEQFF. This chain connects TRBV10-1 to TRBJ2-1; 9 nucleotides line up with TRBD2. The length of the CDR3 is 17 residues. The ends lost 5 bases at V and 5 bases at J; junction bases unmatched: 13. Germline CDR1 is WNHNN and CDR2 is SYGVQD (reference sequence).

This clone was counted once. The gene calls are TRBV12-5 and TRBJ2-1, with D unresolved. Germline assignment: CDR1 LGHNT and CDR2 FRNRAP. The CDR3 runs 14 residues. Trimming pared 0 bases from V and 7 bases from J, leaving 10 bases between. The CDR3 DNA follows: TGTGCTAGTGGTTTGGTACCCCAGGTTAATGAGCAGTTCTTC. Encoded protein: CASGLVPQVNEQFF.

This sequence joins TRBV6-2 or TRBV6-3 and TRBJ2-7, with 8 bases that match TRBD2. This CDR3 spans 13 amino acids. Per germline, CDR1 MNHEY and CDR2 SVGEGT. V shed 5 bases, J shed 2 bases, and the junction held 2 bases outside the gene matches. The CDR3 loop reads CASSTSGAYEQYF. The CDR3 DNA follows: TGTGCCAGCAGTACTAGCGGTGCCTACGAGCAGTACTTC.

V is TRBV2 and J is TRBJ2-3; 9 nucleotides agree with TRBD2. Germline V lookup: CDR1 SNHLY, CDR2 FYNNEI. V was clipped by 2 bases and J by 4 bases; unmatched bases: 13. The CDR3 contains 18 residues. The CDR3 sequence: CASSETSYSGSRADTQYF. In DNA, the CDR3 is TGTGCCAGCAGTGAAACCTCATATAGCGGGAGTAGGGCAGATACGCAGTATTTT.

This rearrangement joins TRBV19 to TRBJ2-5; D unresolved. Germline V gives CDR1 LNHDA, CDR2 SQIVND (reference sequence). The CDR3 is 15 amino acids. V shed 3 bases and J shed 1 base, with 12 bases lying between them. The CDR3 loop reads CASSIQRQAQETQYF. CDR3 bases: TGTGCCAGTAGTATTCAGAGACAAGCCCAAGAGACCCAGTACTTC.

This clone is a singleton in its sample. The CDR3 region is CASSPETSLHPFDEQFF. The CDR3 bases are TGTGCCAGCAGCCCAGAGACTAGTTTACACCCCTTCGATGAGCAGTTCTTC. The gene calls are TRBV13 and TRBJ2-1, with D possibly TRBD2 on 6 matching bases. CDR3 length: 17 amino acids. Between the trimmed V and J ends, which lost 5 bases and 8 bases, there was a span of 25 bases. CDR1 PRHDT and CDR2 FYEKMQ come from the germline V gene (reference sequence).

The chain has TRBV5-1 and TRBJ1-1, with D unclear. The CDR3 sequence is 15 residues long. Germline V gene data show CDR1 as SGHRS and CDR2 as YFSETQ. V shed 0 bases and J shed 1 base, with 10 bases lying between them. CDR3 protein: CASSLAWQKNTEAFF. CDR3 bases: TGCGCCAGCAGCTTGGCGTGGCAGAAGAACACTGAAGCTTTCTTT.

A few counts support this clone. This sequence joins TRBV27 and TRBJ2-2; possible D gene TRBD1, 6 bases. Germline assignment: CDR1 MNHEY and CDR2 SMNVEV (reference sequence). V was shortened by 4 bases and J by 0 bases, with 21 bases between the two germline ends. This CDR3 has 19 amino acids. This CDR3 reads CASSSYGTSGTTNTGELFF. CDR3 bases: TGTGCCAGCAGTTCCTACGGGACATCCGGGACCACGAACACCGGGGAGCTGTTTTTT.

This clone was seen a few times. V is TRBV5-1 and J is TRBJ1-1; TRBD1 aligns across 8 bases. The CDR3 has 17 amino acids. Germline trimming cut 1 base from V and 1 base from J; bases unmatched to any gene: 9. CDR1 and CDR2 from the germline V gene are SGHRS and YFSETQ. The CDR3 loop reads CASSLPGGERWNTEAFF. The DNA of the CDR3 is TGCGCCAGCAGCTTGCCAGGGGGCGAGCGTTGGAACACTGAAGCTTTCTTT.

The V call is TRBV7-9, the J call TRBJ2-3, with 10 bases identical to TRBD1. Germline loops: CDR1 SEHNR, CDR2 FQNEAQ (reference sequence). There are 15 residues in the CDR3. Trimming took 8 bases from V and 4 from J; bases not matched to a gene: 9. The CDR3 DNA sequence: TGTGCCAGCGGGGAGGACAGGGGGGGACCAGATACGCAGTATTTT. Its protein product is CASGEDRGGPDTQYF. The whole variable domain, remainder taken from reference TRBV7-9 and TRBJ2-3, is DTGVSQNPRHKITKRGQNVTFRCDPISEHNRLYWYRQTLGQGPEFLTYFQNEAQLEKSRLLSDRFSAERPKGSFSTLEIQRTEQGDSAMYLCASGEDRGGPDTQYFGPGTRLTVL.

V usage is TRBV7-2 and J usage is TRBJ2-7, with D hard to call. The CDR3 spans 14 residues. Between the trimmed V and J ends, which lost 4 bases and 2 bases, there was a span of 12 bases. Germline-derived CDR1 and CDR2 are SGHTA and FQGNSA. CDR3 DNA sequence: TGTGCCAGCAGCTCTCCCAGATCCGCCTACGAGCAGTACTTC. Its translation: CASSSPRSAYEQYF.

Here the CDR3 reads CASSIWGAGNTIYF. DNA for the CDR3: TGTGCCAGTAGTATTTGGGGGGCTGGAAACACCATATATTTT. V usage is TRBV19 and J usage is TRBJ1-3; possibly TRBD1 for D (5 bases). V was shortened by 3 bases and J by 2 bases, with 8 bases between the two germline ends. The germline V gene encodes CDR1 LNHDA and CDR2 SQIVND (reference sequence). The CDR3 totals 14 residues.

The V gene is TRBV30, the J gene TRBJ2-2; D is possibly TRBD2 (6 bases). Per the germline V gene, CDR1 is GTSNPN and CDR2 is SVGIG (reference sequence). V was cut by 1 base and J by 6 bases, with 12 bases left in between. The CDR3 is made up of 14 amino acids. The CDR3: CAWSAGRIAGELFF. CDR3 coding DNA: TGTGCCTGGAGTGCCGGGAGAATAGCCGGGGAGCTGTTTTTT.

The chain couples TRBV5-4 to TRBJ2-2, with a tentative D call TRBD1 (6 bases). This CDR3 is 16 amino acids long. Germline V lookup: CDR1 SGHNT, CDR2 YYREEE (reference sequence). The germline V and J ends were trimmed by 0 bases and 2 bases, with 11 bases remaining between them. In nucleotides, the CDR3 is TGTGCCAGCAGCTTGGGGGTGACAGGCAACACCGGGGAGCTGTTTTTT. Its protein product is CASSLGVTGNTGELFF.

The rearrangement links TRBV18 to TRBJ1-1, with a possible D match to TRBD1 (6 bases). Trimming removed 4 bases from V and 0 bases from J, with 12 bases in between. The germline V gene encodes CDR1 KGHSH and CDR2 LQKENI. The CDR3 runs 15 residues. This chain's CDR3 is CASSLLGAMNTEAFF. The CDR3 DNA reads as TGTGCCAGCTCACTGTTGGGGGCTATGAACACTGAAGCTTTCTTT.

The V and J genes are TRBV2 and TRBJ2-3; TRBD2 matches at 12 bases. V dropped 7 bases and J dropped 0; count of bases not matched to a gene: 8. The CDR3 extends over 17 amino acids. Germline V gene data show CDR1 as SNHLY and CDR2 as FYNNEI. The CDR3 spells CASTRWTSGESTDTQYF. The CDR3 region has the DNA TGTGCCAGCACCCGTTGGACTAGCGGGGAGAGCACAGATACGCAGTATTTT.

The CDR3 sequence is CASSPQATGTNYGYTF. The CDR3 DNA follows: TGTGCCAGCTCACCACAGGCGACAGGGACTAACTATGGCTACACCTTC. The V call is TRBV18, the J call TRBJ1-2, with 7 bases that match TRBD1. Looked up from germline, CDR1 is KGHSH and CDR2 is LQKENI. V lost 1 base and J lost 0; bases outside the gene matches: 5. The CDR3 covers 16 residues. Full variable domain (remainder filled in from reference TRBV18 and TRBJ1-2): NAGVMQNPRHLVRRRGQEARLRCSPMKGHSHVYWYRQLPEEGLKFMVYLQKENIIDESGMPKERFSAEFPKEGPSILRIQQVVRGDSAAYFCASSPQATGTNYGYTFGSGTRLTVV.

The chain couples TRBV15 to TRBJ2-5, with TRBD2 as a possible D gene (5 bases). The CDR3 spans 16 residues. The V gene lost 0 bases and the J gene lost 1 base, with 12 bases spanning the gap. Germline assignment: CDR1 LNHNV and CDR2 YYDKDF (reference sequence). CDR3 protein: CATSRDPSGIQETQYF. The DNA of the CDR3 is TGTGCCACCAGCAGAGACCCATCGGGGATCCAAGAGACCCAGTACTTC.

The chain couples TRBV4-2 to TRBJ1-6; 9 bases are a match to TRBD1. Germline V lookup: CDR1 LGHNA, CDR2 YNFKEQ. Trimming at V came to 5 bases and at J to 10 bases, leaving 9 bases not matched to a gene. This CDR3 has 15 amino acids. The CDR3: CASSYQGQGGSPLHF. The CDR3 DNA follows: TGTGCCAGCAGCTACCAGGGACAGGGAGGATCACCCCTCCACTTT.

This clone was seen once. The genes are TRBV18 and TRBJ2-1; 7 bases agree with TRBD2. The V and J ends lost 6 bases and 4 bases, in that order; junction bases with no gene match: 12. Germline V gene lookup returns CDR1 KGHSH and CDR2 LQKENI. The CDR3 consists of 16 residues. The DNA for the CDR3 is TGTGCCAGCTCCCCCTGGGTTCCTAGCGGTTACAATGAGCAGTTCTTC. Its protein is CASSPWVPSGYNEQFF.